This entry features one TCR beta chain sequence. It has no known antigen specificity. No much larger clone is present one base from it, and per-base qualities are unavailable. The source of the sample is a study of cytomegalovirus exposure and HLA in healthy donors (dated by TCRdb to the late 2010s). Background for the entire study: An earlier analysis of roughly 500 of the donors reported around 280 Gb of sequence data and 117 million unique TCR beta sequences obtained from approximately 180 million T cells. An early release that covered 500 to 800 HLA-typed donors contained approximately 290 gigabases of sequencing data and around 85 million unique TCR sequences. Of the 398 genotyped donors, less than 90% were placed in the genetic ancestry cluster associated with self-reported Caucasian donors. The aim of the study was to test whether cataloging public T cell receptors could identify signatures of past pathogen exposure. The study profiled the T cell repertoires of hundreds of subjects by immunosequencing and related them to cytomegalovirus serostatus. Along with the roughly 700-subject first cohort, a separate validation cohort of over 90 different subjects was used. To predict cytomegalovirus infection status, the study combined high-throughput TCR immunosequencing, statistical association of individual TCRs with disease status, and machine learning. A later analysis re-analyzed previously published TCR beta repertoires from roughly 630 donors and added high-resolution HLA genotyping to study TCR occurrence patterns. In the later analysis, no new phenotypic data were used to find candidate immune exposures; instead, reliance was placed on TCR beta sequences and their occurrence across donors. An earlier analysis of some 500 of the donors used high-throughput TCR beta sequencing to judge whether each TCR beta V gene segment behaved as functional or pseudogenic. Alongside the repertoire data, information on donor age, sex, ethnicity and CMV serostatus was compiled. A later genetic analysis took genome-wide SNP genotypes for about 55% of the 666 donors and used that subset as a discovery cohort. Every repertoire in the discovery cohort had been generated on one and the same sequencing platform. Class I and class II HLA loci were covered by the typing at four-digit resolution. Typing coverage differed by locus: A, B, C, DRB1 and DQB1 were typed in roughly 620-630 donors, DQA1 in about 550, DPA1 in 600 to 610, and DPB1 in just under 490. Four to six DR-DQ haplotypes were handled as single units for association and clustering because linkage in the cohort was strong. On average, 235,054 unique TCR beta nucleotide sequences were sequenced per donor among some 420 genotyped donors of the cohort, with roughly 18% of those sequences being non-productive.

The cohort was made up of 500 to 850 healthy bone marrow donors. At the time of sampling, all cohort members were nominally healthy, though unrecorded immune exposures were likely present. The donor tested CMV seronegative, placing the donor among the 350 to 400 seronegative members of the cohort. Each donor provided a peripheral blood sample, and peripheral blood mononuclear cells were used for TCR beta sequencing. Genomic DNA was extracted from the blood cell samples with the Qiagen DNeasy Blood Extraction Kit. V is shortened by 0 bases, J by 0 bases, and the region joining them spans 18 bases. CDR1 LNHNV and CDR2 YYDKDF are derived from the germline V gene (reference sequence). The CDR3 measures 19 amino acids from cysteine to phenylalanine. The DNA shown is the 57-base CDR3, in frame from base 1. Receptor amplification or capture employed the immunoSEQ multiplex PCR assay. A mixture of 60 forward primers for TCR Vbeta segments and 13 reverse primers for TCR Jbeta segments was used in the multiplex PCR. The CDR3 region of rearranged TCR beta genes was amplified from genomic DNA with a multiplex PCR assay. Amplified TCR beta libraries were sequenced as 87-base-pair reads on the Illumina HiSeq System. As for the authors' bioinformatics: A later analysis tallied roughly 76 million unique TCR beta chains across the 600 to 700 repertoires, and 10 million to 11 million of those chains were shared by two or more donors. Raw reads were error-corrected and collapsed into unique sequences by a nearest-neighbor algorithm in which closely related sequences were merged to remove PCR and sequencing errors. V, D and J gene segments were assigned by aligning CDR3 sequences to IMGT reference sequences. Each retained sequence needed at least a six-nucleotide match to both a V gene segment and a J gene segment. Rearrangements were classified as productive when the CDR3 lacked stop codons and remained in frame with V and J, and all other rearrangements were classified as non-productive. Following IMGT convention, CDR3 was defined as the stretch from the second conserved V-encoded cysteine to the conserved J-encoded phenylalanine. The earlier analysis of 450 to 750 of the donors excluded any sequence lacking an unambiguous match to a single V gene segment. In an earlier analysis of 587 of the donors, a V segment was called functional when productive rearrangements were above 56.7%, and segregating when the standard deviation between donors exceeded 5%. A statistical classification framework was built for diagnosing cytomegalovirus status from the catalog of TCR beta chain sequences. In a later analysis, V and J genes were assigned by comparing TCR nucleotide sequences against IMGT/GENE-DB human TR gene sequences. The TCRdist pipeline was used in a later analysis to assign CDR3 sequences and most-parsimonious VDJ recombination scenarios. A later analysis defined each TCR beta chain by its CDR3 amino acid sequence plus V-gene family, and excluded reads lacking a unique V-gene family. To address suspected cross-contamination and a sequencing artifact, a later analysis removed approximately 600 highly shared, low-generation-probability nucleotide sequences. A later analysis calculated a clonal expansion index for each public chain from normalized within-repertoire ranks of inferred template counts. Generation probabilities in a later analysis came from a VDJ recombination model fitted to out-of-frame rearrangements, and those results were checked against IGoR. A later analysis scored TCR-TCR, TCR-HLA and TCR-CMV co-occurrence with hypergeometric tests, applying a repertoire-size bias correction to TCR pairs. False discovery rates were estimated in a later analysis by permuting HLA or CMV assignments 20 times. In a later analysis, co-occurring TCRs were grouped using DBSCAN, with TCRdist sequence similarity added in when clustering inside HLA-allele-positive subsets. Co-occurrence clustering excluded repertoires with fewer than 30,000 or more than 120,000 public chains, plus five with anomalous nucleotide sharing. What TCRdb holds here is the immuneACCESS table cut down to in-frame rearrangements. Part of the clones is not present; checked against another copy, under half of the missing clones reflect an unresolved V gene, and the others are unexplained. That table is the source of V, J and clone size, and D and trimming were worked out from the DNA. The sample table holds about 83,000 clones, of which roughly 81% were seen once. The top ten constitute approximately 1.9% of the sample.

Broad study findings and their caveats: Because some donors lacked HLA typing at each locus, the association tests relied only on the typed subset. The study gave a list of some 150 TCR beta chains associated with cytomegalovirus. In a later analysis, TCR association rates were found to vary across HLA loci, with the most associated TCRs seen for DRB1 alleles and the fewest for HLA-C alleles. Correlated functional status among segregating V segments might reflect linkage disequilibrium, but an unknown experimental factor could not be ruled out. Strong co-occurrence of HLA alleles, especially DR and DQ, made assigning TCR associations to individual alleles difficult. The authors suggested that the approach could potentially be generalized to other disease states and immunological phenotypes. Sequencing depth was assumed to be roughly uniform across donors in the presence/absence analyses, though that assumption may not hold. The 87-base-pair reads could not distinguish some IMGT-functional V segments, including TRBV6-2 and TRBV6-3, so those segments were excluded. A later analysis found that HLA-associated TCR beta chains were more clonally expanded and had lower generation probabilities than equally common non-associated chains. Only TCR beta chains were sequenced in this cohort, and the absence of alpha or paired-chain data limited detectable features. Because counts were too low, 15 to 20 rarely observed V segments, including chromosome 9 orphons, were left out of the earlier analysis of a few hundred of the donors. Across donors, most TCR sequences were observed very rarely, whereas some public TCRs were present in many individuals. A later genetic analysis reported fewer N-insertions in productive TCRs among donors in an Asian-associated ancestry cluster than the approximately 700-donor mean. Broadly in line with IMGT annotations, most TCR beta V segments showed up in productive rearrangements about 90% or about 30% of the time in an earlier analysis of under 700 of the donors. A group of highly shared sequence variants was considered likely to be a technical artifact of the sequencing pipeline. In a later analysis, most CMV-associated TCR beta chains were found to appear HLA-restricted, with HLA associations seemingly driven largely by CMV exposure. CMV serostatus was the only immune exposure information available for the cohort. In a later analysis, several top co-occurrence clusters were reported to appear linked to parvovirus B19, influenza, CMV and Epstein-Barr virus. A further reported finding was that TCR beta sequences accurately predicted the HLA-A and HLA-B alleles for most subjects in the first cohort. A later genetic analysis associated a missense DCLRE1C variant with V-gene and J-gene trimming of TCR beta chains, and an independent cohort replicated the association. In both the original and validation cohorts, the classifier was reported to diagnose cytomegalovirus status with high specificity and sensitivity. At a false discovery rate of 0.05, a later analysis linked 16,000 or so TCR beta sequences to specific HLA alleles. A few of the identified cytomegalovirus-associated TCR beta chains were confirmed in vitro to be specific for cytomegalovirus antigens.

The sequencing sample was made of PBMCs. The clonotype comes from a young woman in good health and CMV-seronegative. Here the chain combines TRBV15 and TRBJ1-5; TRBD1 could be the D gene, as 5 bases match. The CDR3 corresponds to CATSRDFSFGQASNQPQHF. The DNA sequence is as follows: TGTGCCACCAGCAGAGATTTCAGTTTCGGACAAGCTAGCAATCAGCCCCAGCATTTT.